These T cell receptor beta chains were read from a single sample in a study of T cell responses to AZD1222 COVID-19 vaccine. TCRdb's table, derived via immunoSEQ multiplex PCR, lists solely in-frame clones and lacks some. Of about 120,000 clones in the sample, roughly 92% were seen once. Here the sequenced sample was peripheral blood, taken 28 days after the second AZD1222 dose. These receptors came from an adult who received the AZD1222 COVID-19 vaccine. Each CDR3 is given with its conserved first and last residue. D genes are given only for firm matches. Size tells how often a clone was seen (once, few, many) or the class of an expanded clone, and some rows leave it out.

NA,TRBJ2-6,NA,TRBV9,TGTGCCAGCAGCGTAGGGTCCCTTTATGGATCTGGGGCCAACGTCCTGACTTTC,CASSVGSLYGSGANVLTF
NA,TRBJ2-1,TRBD1,TRBV5-1,TGCGCCAGCAGCTTGGGGACAGGGACCTACAATGAGCAGTTCTTC,CASSLGTGTYNEQFF
NA,TRBJ2-5,TRBD1,TRBV11-1,TGTGCCAGCAGCTTGGACCGGGACAGCCAAGAGACCCAGTACTTC,CASSLDRDSQETQYF
NA,TRBJ2-5,TRBD2,TRBV2,TGTGCCAGCAGTGAATTTGGACTAGCGGGGGGGCTAGGGACCCAGTACTTC,CASSEFGLAGGLGTQYF
NA,TRBJ1-2,TRBD1,TRBV9,TGTGCCAGCAGCGCGACCGGGACAGAGTTTAATGGCTACACCTTC,CASSATGTEFNGYTF
NA,TRBJ1-1,TRBD1,TRBV7-9,TGTGCCAGCAGCATGTGGGACAGAACTGAAGCTTTCTTT,CASSMWDRTEAFF
NA,TRBJ1-1,TRBD1,TRBV7-3,TGTGCCAGCAGCCCTAATAACCAGGGGGAAGGAGCTTTCTTT,CASSPNNQGEGAFF
NA,TRBJ2-5,TRBD1,TRBV11-1,TGTGCCAGCGGCCTAGGGACAGAACAAGAGACCCAGTACTTC,CASGLGTEQETQYF
NA,TRBJ2-5,NA,TRBV7-6,TGTGCCAGCAGCCCCAGTAGGGGGGGGCTGGGAGAGACCCAGTACTTC,CASSPSRGGLGETQYF
NA,TRBJ1-2,NA,TRBV12-1,TGTGCCAGCAGGTGTTTCGCGGGACAGGGTGTCCGTGGCTACACCTTC,CASRCFAGQGVRGYTF
NA,TRBJ1-6,TRBD1,TRBV14,TGTGCCAGCAGCCAAGATGTAGGGACAGGGCATTTCTATTCACCCCTCCACTTT,CASSQDVGTGHFYSPLHF
NA,TRBJ2-7,TRBD1,TRBV6-5,TGTGCCAGCAGTTGGACAGGGGGGATCTCCCACGAGCAGTACTTC,CASSWTGGISHEQYF
NA,TRBJ2-5,TRBD2,TRBV7-9,TGTGCCAGCAGCATCGGGACTAGCGGACCAGAGACCCAGTACTTC,CASSIGTSGPETQYF
NA,TRBJ1-2,NA,TRBV5-1,TGCGCCAGCAGCTTGGTTGAGGGTAGCGAAGGCGGTTATGGCTACACCTTC,CASSLVEGSEGGYGYTF
once,TRBJ2-7,TRBD1,TRBV5-1,TGCGCCAGCAGCTTGGTGGGACAGGACTACGAGCAGTACTTC,CASSLVGQDYEQYF
NA,TRBJ2-1,NA,TRBV7-2,TGTGCCAGCAGCCAGGGGGGGGGTTATGAGCAGTTCTTC,CASSQGGGYEQFF
NA,TRBJ2-1,NA,TRBV5-1,TGCGCCAGCAGCTTGTCGGGGACCTACAATGAGCAGTTCTTC,CASSLSGTYNEQFF
NA,TRBJ1-2,NA,TRBV10-3,TGTGCCATCAGTGTCTGGGGCTCTGGCTACACCTTC,CAISVWGSGYTF
NA,TRBJ1-2,NA,TRBV5-4,TGTGCCAGCAGCTTCCAGGGAGTAGGAGGCTACACCTTC,CASSFQGVGGYTF
NA,TRBJ2-4,NA,TRBV10-3,TGTGCCATCAGTGAGGGGCAGGCAAGGGGCATTCAGTACTTC,CAISEGQARGIQYF
NA,TRBJ2-3,TRBD1,TRBV5-1,TGCGCCAGCAGCTTGGGACAGGGGGTTAGCACAGATACGCAGTATTTT,CASSLGQGVSTDTQYF
NA,TRBJ2-1,NA,TRBV18,TGTGCCAGCTCTCCCTCGAGGTCCAATGAGCAGTTCTTC,CASSPSRSNEQFF
NA,TRBJ1-1,TRBD1,TRBV27,TGTGCCAGCAGTTCTGACAGGGCGGCCCCTGAAGCTTTCTTT,CASSSDRAAPEAFF
NA,TRBJ1-2,TRBD1,TRBV6-5,TGTGCCAGCGGACGGACAGGAAACGGCTATGGCTACACCTTC,CASGRTGNGYGYTF
NA,TRBJ2-1,NA,TRBV9,TGTGCCAGCAGCGTACGTATCGATGAGCAGTTCTTC,CASSVRIDEQFF
NA,TRBJ2-6,NA,TRBV5-1,TGCGCCAGCAGCTTGGCCCCGACAGGGAGGACCTCTGGGGCCAACGTCCTGACTTTC,CASSLAPTGRTSGANVLTF
NA,TRBJ1-5,TRBD1,TRBV7-2,TGTGCCAGCAGTCACCGGGACAGGGGTGGCAATCAGCCCCAGCATTTT,CASSHRDRGGNQPQHF
NA,TRBJ1-5,NA,TRBV28,TGTGCCAGCAGCCCCCCGTATCAGCCCCAGCATTTT,CASSPPYQPQHF
once,TRBJ1-5,NA,TRBV15,TGTGCCACCAGCAGAGATAAGGCCGTCGGCAATCAGCCCCAGCATTTT,CATSRDKAVGNQPQHF
once,TRBJ2-7,TRBD1,TRBV12-3/TRBV12-4,TGTGCCAGCAGTAATACCGGGACAGGGCTCTACTTC,CASSNTGTGLYF
NA,TRBJ1-5,NA,TRBV18,TGTGCCAGCTCACCCGGGCGGGGTAGTGGCAATCAGCCCCAGCATTTT,CASSPGRGSGNQPQHF
NA,TRBJ1-2,NA,TRBV6-2/TRBV6-3,TGTGCCAGCAGTGGGGGGACAATTGGCTACACCTTC,CASSGGTIGYTF
once,TRBJ2-7,NA,TRBV5-4,TGTGCCAGCAGCTTGGATCGTGTGGGTACAGAGCAGTACTTC,CASSLDRVGTEQYF
NA,TRBJ2-5,TRBD2,TRBV27,TGTGCCAGCAGTTTCTCTAGCGGGGTGTACCAAGAGACCCAGTACTTC,CASSFSSGVYQETQYF
NA,TRBJ1-2,TRBD1,TRBV5-1,TGCGCCAGCAGCTCCAGGACAGGGGGCGTTGGCTACACCTTC,CASSSRTGGVGYTF
NA,TRBJ2-7,NA,TRBV30,TGTGCCTGGAGTCTACATGGGGGGCGGGGAGAGCAGTACTTC,CAWSLHGGRGEQYF
NA,TRBJ2-1,NA,TRBV6-2/TRBV6-3,TGTGCCAGCAGTTATTTGCGGGGGCCCTACCATTACAATGAGCAGTTCTTC,CASSYLRGPYHYNEQFF